These T cell receptor beta chains were read from a single sample in a study of blood T cell repertoires in COVID-19. Sequencing used immunoSEQ multiplex PCR; TCRdb keeps in-frame clones, though not all of them. The sample includes just over 300,000 clones, about nine tenths of them seen just once. The sequencing input was peripheral blood. Every receptor here comes from a woman younger than 45 with COVID-19, enrolled during active disease. Both conserved end residues are part of each CDR3. Each record gives: clone size, D gene, V gene, J gene, CDR3 DNA, CDR3 protein. D genes are given only for firm matches. The size field is filled for only some rows; it gives once, few, many or a size class.

.,.,TRBV19,TRBJ2-1,TGTGCCAGTAGCCCCATCGGCGGGGTGGCCTACAAGGAGCAGTTCTTC,CASSPIGGVAYKEQFF
.,.,TRBV28,TRBJ1-1,TGTGCCAGCAGTTCGCCGGGGGGCACTGAAGCTTTCTTT,CASSSPGGTEAFF
.,TRBD1,TRBV3-1/TRBV3-2,TRBJ1-3,TGTGCCAGCAGCCCCCGACAGGGGATAAACACCATATATTTT,CASSPRQGINTIYF
.,.,TRBV5-1,TRBJ1-4,TGCGCCAGCAGGGCGGGGGGATCGAATGAAAAACTGTTTTTT,CASRAGGSNEKLFF
.,TRBD2,TRBV7-3,TRBJ2-1,TGTGCCAGCAGCTTAACCAGCGGGGGGGCTGGTGAGCAGTTCTTC,CASSLTSGGAGEQFF
.,.,TRBV28,TRBJ2-6,TGTGCAGGGTCCGAACAGGGCTCTGGGGCCAACGTCCTGACTTTC,CAGSEQGSGANVLTF
.,.,TRBV29-1,TRBJ2-2,TGCAGCGTTTGGGGCCGCGGCGGGGAGCTGTTTTTT,CSVWGRGGELFF
once,.,TRBV9,TRBJ2-2,TGTGCCAGCAGCGTAGTCTTCACCGGGGAGCTGTTTTTT,CASSVVFTGELFF
.,.,TRBV7-2,TRBJ1-3,TGTGCCAGCAGACAGGGACCTACGGACACCATATATTTT,CASRQGPTDTIYF
.,.,TRBV20-1,TRBJ2-5,TGCAGTACGTTAGAAGAGACCCAGTACTTC,CSTLEETQYF
few,.,TRBV21-1,TRBJ1-3,TGTGCCAGCAGGGAAGCGGGTCCTAACGACAGACCACCGCCTAAGCGCTCTGGAAACACCATATATTTT,CASREAGPNDRPPPKRSGNTIYF
.,.,TRBV19,TRBJ1-1,TGTGCCAGTAGTATCGCCGGGTGGGCTGAAGCTTTCTTT,CASSIAGWAEAFF
.,.,TRBV5-1,TRBJ2-5,TGCGCCAGCAGCTCCGTGGCTAGCGATGAGACCCAGTACTTC,CASSSVASDETQYF
.,TRBD2,TRBV6-5,TRBJ2-2,TGTGCCAGCAGGATGTTAGCGGGGGGGCCCGGGGAGCTGTTTTTT,CASRMLAGGPGELFF
.,TRBD1,TRBV7-6,TRBJ2-2,TGTGCCAGCAGCCCAGGGACAGGGGGCGGGAGCGGGGAGCTGTTTTTT,CASSPGTGGGSGELFF
.,.,TRBV15,TRBJ2-7,TGTGCCACCCGCCCCTTTAGCTCCTACGAGCAGTACTTC,CATRPFSSYEQYF
.,.,TRBV6-2/TRBV6-3,TRBJ2-2,TGTGCCAGCAGTTACCCCGCAGGCCCGGTAGCCGGGGAGCTGTTTTTT,CASSYPAGPVAGELFF
.,.,TRBV5-1,TRBJ1-2,TGCGCCAGCAGCTTGACAGGACAGAGCTATGGCTACACCTTC,CASSLTGQSYGYTF
.,TRBD1,TRBV7-9,TRBJ1-2,TGTGCCAGCAGCCCCGGGACAGGCATCTCCTATGGCTACACCTTC,CASSPGTGISYGYTF
.,.,TRBV18,TRBJ1-1,TGTGCCAGCTCACCACCGGGCAGGGCAACTGAAGCTTTCTTT,CASSPPGRATEAFF
.,TRBD1,TRBV19,TRBJ1-2,TGTGCCACCCACAGGGGGCTAGGCTATGGCTACACCTTC,CATHRGLGYGYTF
few,TRBD1,TRBV4-2,TRBJ2-7,TGTGCCAGCAGCCCCGGGACAGGGGCTTTCGAGCAGTACTTC,CASSPGTGAFEQYF
.,TRBD2,TRBV10-2,TRBJ2-3,TGCGCCAGCAGAGAGACAGCTAGCGGGGGGGCAGATACGCAGTATTTT,CASRETASGGADTQYF
.,TRBD1,TRBV2,TRBJ1-1,TGTGCCAGCAGTCAGGGACAGGGTTATACTGAAGCTTTCTTT,CASSQGQGYTEAFF
.,TRBD1,TRBV7-9,TRBJ1-4,TGTGCCAGCAGCTTCCTCACCGCACGGGGACAGCCTAATGAAAAACTGTTTTTT,CASSFLTARGQPNEKLFF
.,.,TRBV4-3,TRBJ1-6,TGCGCCAGCAGCCAAGTAGCGGGTTCACCCCTCCACTTT,CASSQVAGSPLHF
.,.,TRBV9,TRBJ2-1,TGTGCCAGCAGCGAGACGACAGGTCGCAATGAGCAGTTCTTC,CASSETTGRNEQFF
.,.,TRBV7-9,TRBJ2-1,TGTGCCAGCAGCTTAGTCGGGGGACGGAATGAGCAGTTCTTC,CASSLVGGRNEQFF
.,.,TRBV5-1,TRBJ2-1,TGCGCCAGCAGCTTGGGCCCGGGCAATGAGCAGTTCTTC,CASSLGPGNEQFF
.,.,TRBV2,TRBJ1-4,TGTGCCAGCAGTGAGGGGCGCGAAAAACTGTTTTTT,CASSEGREKLFF
.,.,TRBV24-1,TRBJ1-5,TGTGCCACCAGTGATTTCGGGCAGCCCCAGCATTTT,CATSDFGQPQHF
few,.,TRBV5-6,TRBJ1-2,TGTGCCAGCAGCTTTTCTGGTATACTCTATGGCTACACCTTC,CASSFSGILYGYTF
.,TRBD1,TRBV18,TRBJ1-5,TGTGCCAGCTCCCCGGGACAGGGGAGCAATCAGCCCCAGCATTTT,CASSPGQGSNQPQHF
.,TRBD1,TRBV11-2,TRBJ1-1,TGTGCCAGCAGCTCACATACCGGGACAGGGGACACTGAAGCTTTCTTT,CASSSHTGTGDTEAFF
.,.,TRBV19,TRBJ2-3,TGTGCCAGTAGTGCAAATTCCGAGGGTCCCTACGCAGATACGCAGTATTTT,CASSANSEGPYADTQYF
.,.,TRBV12-3/TRBV12-4,TRBJ1-1,TGTGCCAGCAGTTTGCAGGTTAACACTGAAGCTTTCTTT,CASSLQVNTEAFF
.,TRBD1,TRBV11-3,TRBJ1-6,TGTGCCAGCAGCCCGGGACAGTTCTCGCCCCTCCACTTT,CASSPGQFSPLHF
.,TRBD1,TRBV7-2,TRBJ1-6,TGTGCCAGCAGCTACCCGGGACAGGGGTCACCCCTCCACTTT,CASSYPGQGSPLHF
.,.,TRBV5-4,TRBJ2-5,TGTGCCAGCAGCCCTGGCTCACCCACCTTCCAAGAGACCCAGTACTTC,CASSPGSPTFQETQYF
.,.,TRBV30,TRBJ1-1,TGTGCCTGGAGAATAGGGGGGGCAACTGAAGCTTTCTTT,CAWRIGGATEAFF
.,.,TRBV5-8,TRBJ2-1,TGTGCCAGCAGCTTGACAGGATTACTGAATGAGCAGTTCTTC,CASSLTGLLNEQFF
.,TRBD1,TRBV7-2,TRBJ1-2,TGTGCCAGCAGCCTAAAGAGACAGGGATCCTATGGCTACACCTTC,CASSLKRQGSYGYTF
once,.,TRBV18,TRBJ1-1,TGTGCCAGCTCACCACCCCGGGATATGAACACTGAAGCTTTCTTT,CASSPPRDMNTEAFF
.,TRBD1,TRBV6-5,TRBJ1-5,TGTGCCAGCAGCCGAACGACAGGGACCAACCAGCCCCAGCATTTT,CASSRTTGTNQPQHF
.,.,TRBV20-1,TRBJ1-4,TGCAGTGCTAGTTATGGGCCTCCAACTAATGAAAAACTGTTTTTT,CSASYGPPTNEKLFF
.,.,TRBV30,TRBJ1-4,TGTGCCTGGAGAACAGGGACGTCTAATGAAAAACTGTTTTTT,CAWRTGTSNEKLFF